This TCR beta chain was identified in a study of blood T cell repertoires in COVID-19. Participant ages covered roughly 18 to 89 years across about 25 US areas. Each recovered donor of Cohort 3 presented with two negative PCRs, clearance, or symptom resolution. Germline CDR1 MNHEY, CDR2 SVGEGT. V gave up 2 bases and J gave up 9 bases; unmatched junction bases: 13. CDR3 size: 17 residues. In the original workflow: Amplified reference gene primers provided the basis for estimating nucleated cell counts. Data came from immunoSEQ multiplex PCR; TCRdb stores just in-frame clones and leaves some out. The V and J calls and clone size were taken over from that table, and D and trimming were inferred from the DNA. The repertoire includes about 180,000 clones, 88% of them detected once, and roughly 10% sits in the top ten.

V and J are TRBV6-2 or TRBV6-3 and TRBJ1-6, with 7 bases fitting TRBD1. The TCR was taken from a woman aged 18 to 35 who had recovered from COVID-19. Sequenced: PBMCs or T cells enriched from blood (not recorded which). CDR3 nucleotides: TGTGCCAGCAGTTACCGACCAGGGGGGCCGTTTTCTTCACCCCTCCACTTT. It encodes CASSYRPGGPFSSPLHF.